These 18 T cell receptor beta chains share one sample of origin, sequenced in a study of blood T cells in healthy people across ages. The use of a sample-barcoded 5' primer and a J-beta primer mix characterized a second PCR of roughly 7 to 12 cycles. TCRdb re-derived calls from the 5' RACE reads in MiXCR, one entry per CDR3 protein. This table holds about 1.8 million distinct CDR3 sequences, about 49% found once. Input material: blood. The receptor set was obtained from a woman aged 40-49 years in good health.

The chain has TRBV6-5 and TRBJ2-4; 8 nucleotides align to TRBD1. Germline CDR1 and CDR2: MNHEY and SVGAGI. The junction had 2 bases not matched to a gene; V was cut back by 6 bases and J by 1 base. The CDR3 is made up of 14 amino acids. In DNA form, the CDR3 reads TGTGCCAGCAGACACAGGGGGGCCAAAAACATTCAGTACTTC. Encoded protein: CASRHRGAKNIQYF.

This clonotype has just a few counts. The chain uses TRBV20-1 and TRBJ2-6; perhaps TRBD1 as D (5 bases). The CDR3 is 14 residues long. Trimming stripped 3 bases from V and 3 bases from J, with 9 bases between. Germline assignment: CDR1 DFQATT and CDR2 SNEGSKA (reference sequence). CDR3 nucleotide sequence: TGCAGTGCTAGGTGGGGCAATGGGGCCAACGTCCTGACTTTC. Protein: CSARWGNGANVLTF.

The chain has TRBV14 and TRBJ1-2; D gene ambiguous. Trimming shortened V by 1 base and J by 8 bases, and 8 bases separated the two germline ends. The CDR3 sequence is 12 residues long. The V gene's germline CDR1 is SGHDN and CDR2 FVKESK. The CDR3 reads CASSQVGRGYTF. Written as DNA, the CDR3 is TGTGCCAGCAGCCAAGTAGGAAGAGGCTACACCTTC.

V usage is TRBV28 and J usage is TRBJ2-7; TRBD1 is a possible D gene (5 bases). Germline V CDR1 and CDR2: MDHEN, SYDVKM. The V end lost 4 bases, the J end lost 2 bases, and 15 bases lay between the germline ends. The CDR3 is made up of 15 amino acids. CDR3 nucleotide sequence: TGTGCCAGCAGTTCCCAGCAGGGAATAACCTACGAGCAGTACTTC. Translation: CASSSQQGITYEQYF.

V usage is TRBV6-2 or TRBV6-3 and J usage is TRBJ2-1; possibly TRBD1 or TRBD2 for D (5 bases each). This CDR3 contains 15 residues. Germline CDR1 MNHEY, CDR2 SVGEGT. Trimming removed 0 bases from V and 5 bases from J, with 11 bases in between. DNA for the CDR3: TGTGCCAGCAGTTACTCAACTGGGGGAGACAATGAGCAGTTCTTC. As protein: CASSYSTGGDNEQFF.

The J gene is TRBJ2-4, the V gene TRBV15; D call uncertain. The end of the DNA aligns better with TRBJ2-7, so the J call may be wrong. The length of the CDR3 is 13 residues. Germline V CDR1 and CDR2: LNHNV, YYDKDF (reference sequence). CDR3 residues: CATSRASFIEQYF. CDR3 coding DNA: TGTGCCACCAGCAGAGCTTCCTTTATCGAGCAGTACTTC.

Concerning this clonotype: One end of the junction varies from germline; a read error may be responsible. The chain has TRBV20-1 and TRBJ2-5; TRBD2 agrees at 9 bases. Matching the DNA end better, TRBJ2-7 makes the J call doubtful. The CDR3 is made up of 13 amino acids. Germline-derived CDR1 and CDR2 are DFQATT and SNEGSKA (reference sequence). Written as DNA, the CDR3 is TGCAGTACTAGAAGCGGGGGGTCCTACGAGCAGTACTTC. This sequence encodes CSTRSGGSYEQYF.

The rearrangement joins TRBV28 to TRBJ2-1, with TRBD2 as a possible D gene (5 bases). The CDR3 has 16 amino acids. CDR1 MDHEN and CDR2 SYDVKM come from the germline V gene. V was cut by 1 base and J by 6 bases, with 16 bases left in between. The CDR3 spells CASSLSGLSHGNEQFF. The CDR3 nucleotides are TGTGCCAGCAGTTTATCGGGGTTGAGTCACGGCAATGAGCAGTTCTTC.

This clonotype was counted only a few times. The rearrangement uses TRBV28 and TRBJ2-5, with D perhaps matching TRBD1 or TRBD2 (5 bases each). The germline V gene has CDR1 MDHEN and CDR2 SYDVKM. Trimming took 5 bases from V and 0 from J, leaving 13 bases between them. CDR3 length equals 15 residues. CDR3 in DNA: TGTGCCAGCAGTAAGGGGACCGCTTACCAAGAGACCCAGTACTTC. Translated, it gives CASSKGTAYQETQYF.

The chain recombines TRBV12-3 or TRBV12-4 with TRBJ2-3; D is ambiguous. This CDR3 is 14 amino acids long. V was clipped by 6 bases and J by 4 bases, with 14 bases between them. The DNA of the CDR3 is TGTGCCAGCAGCCCTCTCCGTAACGCAGATACGCAGTATTTT. Translation gives CASSPLRNADTQYF.

The chain combines TRBV5-1 with TRBJ2-7; the match to TRBD2 covers 8 bases. The CDR3 loop spans 16 amino acids. Trimming took 0 bases from V and 0 from J; bases not matched to a gene: 5. Germline V gene sequence: CDR1 SGHRS, CDR2 YFSETQ. The CDR3 nucleotides are TGCGCCAGCAGCTTGGACTGGCGGGGGGCCTCCTACGAGCAGTACTTC. It is translated as CASSLDWRGASYEQYF.

This chain connects TRBV4-3 to TRBJ2-5, with TRBD1 matching 9 bases. The J call is uncertain, as TRBJ2-7 better fits the DNA end. This CDR3 is built from 15 residues. Germline CDR1 reads LGHNA; CDR2 reads YSLEER. CDR3 in amino acids: CASSQNLGQGDEQYF. CDR3 coding DNA: TGCGCCAGCAGCCAGAACCTGGGACAGGGAGACGAGCAGTACTTC.

This rearrangement joins TRBV7-9 to TRBJ2-1, with 7 bases that match TRBD1. After removal of 1 base from V and 13 bases from J, the junction contained 16 bases not matched to a gene. The CDR3 runs 16 residues. The germline V gene has CDR1 SEHNR and CDR2 FQNEAQ (reference sequence). This chain's CDR3 is CASSLEGGMAEETQFF. The CDR3 coding sequence is TGTGCCAGCAGCTTAGAAGGGGGCATGGCGGAGGAGACCCAGTTCTTC.

DNA of the CDR3: TGTGCCATCAGGGGGGGCGCAAGAGATGAAGATACGCAGTATTTT. Amino acids: CAIRGGARDEDTQYF. V is TRBV10-3 and J is TRBJ2-3; tentatively, D is TRBD1 or TRBD2 (6 bases each). This CDR3 is built from 15 residues. Trimming removed 6 bases from V and 5 bases from J, with 18 bases in between. Per germline, CDR1 ENHRY and CDR2 SYGVKD.

This rearrangement joins TRBV9 to TRBJ2-1; TRBD2 matches at 10 bases. Trimming cost V 1 base and J 9 bases; bases outside gene matches: 7. The CDR3 extends over 15 amino acids. Germline CDR1 reads SGDLS; CDR2 reads YYNGEE. The CDR3 sequence: CASSVTAGGPFEQFF. The DNA of the CDR3 is TGTGCCAGCAGCGTAACAGCGGGGGGGCCGTTTGAGCAGTTCTTC.

Remarks on this clonotype: With a much larger clone just one base away, this may be a read error. This sequence joins TRBV28 and TRBJ2-3; no clear D. Germline CDR1 is MDHEN and CDR2 is SYDVKM. The CDR3 length is 12 residues. CDR3 DNA sequence: TGTGCCAGCAATTTACCGCGGGATACGCAGTATTTT. Its protein product is CASNLPRDTQYF.

This clonotype has just a few counts. This chain links TRBV14 with TRBJ1-4; a weak D match, TRBD1 (5 bases). CDR1 is SGHDN and CDR2 is FVKESK in the germline V gene. V gave up 4 bases and J gave up 5 bases, with 14 bases separating them. This CDR3 has 15 amino acids. Here the CDR3 reads CASSRQTLANEKLFF. In DNA, the CDR3 is TGTGCCAGCAGCCGACAGACCCTGGCAAATGAAAAACTGTTTTTT.

The chain couples TRBV7-6 to TRBJ2-5, with D maybe TRBD1 (5 bases). Germline CDR1 reads SGHVS; CDR2 reads FNYEAQ. The CDR3 consists of 18 residues. V was clipped by 5 bases and J by 1 base, with 23 bases between them. CDR3 in amino acids: CASSLDPGSPRVQETQYF. The CDR3 region has the DNA TGTGCCAGCAGCCTCGACCCAGGGTCCCCTCGGGTCCAAGAGACCCAGTACTTC.